This T cell receptor beta chain stems from a study of long-term antiretroviral therapy in people with HIV. The CDR3 consists of 16 residues. Per the germline V gene, CDR1 is ENHRY and CDR2 is SYGVKD. V gave up 3 bases and J gave up 9 bases; unmatched junction bases: 10. This clone occurred a few times. At the survey level, the v3.0 immunoSEQ assay was run. The method was immunoSEQ multiplex PCR; TCRdb's version includes in-frame clones alone and lacks a portion of them. In the table there are over 9,000 clones, around 77% of which are singletons. The sequences come from unsorted PBMCs, collected 0.4 years before starting antiretroviral therapy. V and J are TRBV10-3 and TRBJ2-1, with 11 bases identical to TRBD2. The receptor was derived from a young man with HIV. The CDR3, as DNA: TGTGCCATCAGTGACCTTGAGACTAGCGGGATGGGTGAGCAGTTCTTC. This encodes CAISDLETSGMGEQFF.